This section outlines one T cell receptor (beta chain) sequence together with its context. This sample was included in a study of control samples from healthy donors and cancer patients. Some clones are missing from TCRdb's copy, which holds only in-frame ones; the method was immunoSEQ multiplex PCR. The data hold about 150,000 clones, with around 90% observed a single time. This CDR3 region has 15 residues. Per germline, CDR1 MNHEY and CDR2 SMNVEV (reference sequence). Between the trimmed V and J ends, which lost 0 bases and 9 bases, there was a span of 17 bases. The chain recombines TRBV27 with TRBJ1-2, with no clear D. The source material was blood. The source of this sequence is a man aged 25 to 45 in good health. CDR3 sequence (DNA): TGTGCCAGCAGTTTATCCCCCGACCCCGATCATCGCTACACCTTC. This gives the protein CASSLSPDPDHRYTF.